Sequencing of this T cell receptor beta chain was carried out in a study of T-cell reconstitution after alpha-beta-depleted transplantation in children. Researchers prepared the TCRbeta library using unique molecular identifiers, the study reports. TCRdb ran MiXCR on the PCR reads and lists one entry per CDR3 protein. This sample has about 610,000 distinct CDR3 sequences; under 12% occur once, and the top ten carry less than 5%. V dropped 6 bases and J dropped 4 bases, with 11 bases sitting between them. There are 13 residues in the CDR3. Germline CDR1 SNHLY, CDR2 FYNNEI. The input for sequencing was PBMCs from the stem cell graft donor, taken from the stem cell graft. The rearrangement joins TRBV2 to TRBJ2-3; D call uncertain. The sequence derives from a human donor who donated a stem cell graft to a child with acute myeloid leukemia. The DNA of the CDR3 is TGTGCCAGCAGCTCGACCCACGCAGATACGCAGTATTTT. Translating it yields CASSSTHADTQYF.